This T cell receptor (beta chain) came from a study of blood T cell repertoires in COVID-19. As for the study in general: Whether acute or convalescent, the COVID-19 samples came from the United States, Italy and Spain. The analysed material was cDNA or gDNA that came from T cells, B-cell-depleted T cells, or PBMCs.

Sequencing used immunoSEQ multiplex PCR; TCRdb keeps in-frame clones, though not all of them. The repertoire includes about 160,000 clones, 80% to 90% of them detected once, and approximately 10% sits in the top ten. The CDR3 length is 13 residues. V shed 6 bases, J shed 6 bases, and the junction held 7 bases outside the gene matches. Germline V CDR1 and CDR2: SQVTM, ANQGSEA. The chain has TRBV29-1 and TRBJ1-5, with 8 positions matching TRBD1. The sequence was obtained from a human donor in a cohort sampled during active COVID-19. Sequencing used peripheral blood. CDR3 protein: CSVRTGLSQPQHF. CDR3 in DNA: TGCAGCGTGAGGACAGGGCTGAGTCAGCCCCAGCATTTT.